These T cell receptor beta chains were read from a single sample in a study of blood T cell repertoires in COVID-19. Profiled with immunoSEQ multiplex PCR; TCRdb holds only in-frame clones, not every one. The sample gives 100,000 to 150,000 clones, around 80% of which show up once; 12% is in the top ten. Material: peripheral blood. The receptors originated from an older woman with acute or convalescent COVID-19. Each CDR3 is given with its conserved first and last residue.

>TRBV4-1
CASSPQGGRNTIYF
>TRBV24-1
CATSDLGDRGTDTQYF
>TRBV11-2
CASRSNGLGGIYGYTF
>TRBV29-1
CSIGGDDGYTF
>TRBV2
CASETGPSTDTQYF
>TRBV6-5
CASTENYGYTF
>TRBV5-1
CASSHRGQGRLDGNTIYF
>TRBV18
CASSRLAGGLQSTDTQYF
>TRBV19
CASALTGDSNQPQHF
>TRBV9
CASSVGGGGAIKEKLFF
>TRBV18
CASSPPTVDEQFF
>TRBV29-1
CSVAPTGGAANSGELFF
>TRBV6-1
CASSEGGTAYGYTF
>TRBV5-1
CASSSLGTASYYTF
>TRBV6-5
CASSRDRAYEQYF
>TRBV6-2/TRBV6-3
CASSWFRGPSQNTEAFF
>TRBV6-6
CASRETDRADGYTF
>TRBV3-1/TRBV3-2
CASSQYYNEQFF
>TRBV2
CASKGQMNTEAFF
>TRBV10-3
CATEGTPTDTQYF
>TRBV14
CASSRAGGIGYTF
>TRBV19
CASSLLQGDTQYF
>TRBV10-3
CAISESRGGPYNEQFF
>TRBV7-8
CASSTGQATLYGYTF
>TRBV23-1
CASSRGRGATEAFF
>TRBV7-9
CASSLGEGNTIYF
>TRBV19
CASTHFDREHQPQHF
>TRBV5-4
CASSPGTSGPPDTQYF
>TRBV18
CASSPPRSGTGLTGELFF
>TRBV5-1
CASSLDSGGANVLTF
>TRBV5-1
CASSSTGALNTIYF
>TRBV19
CASSRGPAKNIQYF
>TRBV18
CASSSTGGATPYGYTF
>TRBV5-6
CASSFLRGQSNQPQHF
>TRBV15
CATSRAFSAIGNTIYF
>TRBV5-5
CASSLVPSGQMAYGYTF
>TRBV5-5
CASSLEQGRGLEQFF
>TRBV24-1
CATSDPTRGSQETQYF
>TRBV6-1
CASSEAGSGPYGYTF
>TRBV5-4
CASSFGPSGSTEAFF
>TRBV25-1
CASSGDGQGQTTGELFF
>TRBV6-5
CASSRGSEAFF
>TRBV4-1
CASSPTTGDPYNEQFF
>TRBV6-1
CASSEWTLSNQPQHF
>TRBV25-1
CASSETGLNQPQHF
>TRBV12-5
CASGLSGGKNTQYF
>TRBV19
CASSDRGNTEAFF
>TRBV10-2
CASTIQGGRDEQFF
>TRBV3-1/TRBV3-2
CASSQASSGGAETQYF
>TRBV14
CASSQDRALNEKLFF
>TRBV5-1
CASSSSRAGAETQYF
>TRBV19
CASSIGQGNTEAFF
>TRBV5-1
CASSLEGGPGNTIYF
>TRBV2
CASRGGGIGPYEQYF
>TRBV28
CASSLREYGYTF
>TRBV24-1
CATSSRQGSVTEAFF
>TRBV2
CATRREGNTEAFF
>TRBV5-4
CASSPGGPARWSPAMGYTF